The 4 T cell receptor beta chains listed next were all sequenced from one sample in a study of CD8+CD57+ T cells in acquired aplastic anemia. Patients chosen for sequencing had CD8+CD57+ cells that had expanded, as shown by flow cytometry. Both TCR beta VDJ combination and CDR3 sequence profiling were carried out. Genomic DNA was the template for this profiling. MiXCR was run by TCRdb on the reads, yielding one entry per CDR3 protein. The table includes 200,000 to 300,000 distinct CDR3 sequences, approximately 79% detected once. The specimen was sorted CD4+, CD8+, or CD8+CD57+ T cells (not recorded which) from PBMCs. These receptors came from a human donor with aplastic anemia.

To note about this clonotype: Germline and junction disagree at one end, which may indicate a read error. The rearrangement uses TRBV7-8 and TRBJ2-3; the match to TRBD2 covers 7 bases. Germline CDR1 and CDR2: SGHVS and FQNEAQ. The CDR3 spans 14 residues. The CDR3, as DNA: TGTGCCAGCAGCTCCGGGGCTAGCGGAATAGAGCCGCAGTTT. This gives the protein CASSSGASGIEPQF.

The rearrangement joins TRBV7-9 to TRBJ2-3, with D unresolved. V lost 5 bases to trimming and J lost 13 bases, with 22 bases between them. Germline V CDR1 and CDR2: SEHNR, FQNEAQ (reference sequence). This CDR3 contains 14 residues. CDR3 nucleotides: TGTGCCAGCAGCCTACCACTTGAGGACCGGGTCAAGTATTTT. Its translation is CASSLPLEDRVKYF.

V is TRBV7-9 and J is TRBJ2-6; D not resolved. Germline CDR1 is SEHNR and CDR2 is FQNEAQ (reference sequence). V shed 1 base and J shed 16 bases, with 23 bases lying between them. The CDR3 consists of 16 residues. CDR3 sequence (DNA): TGTGCCAGCAGCTTAGTCTCAACTAATGAAAAACTGTTTCTGACTTTC. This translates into CASSLVSTNEKLFLTF.

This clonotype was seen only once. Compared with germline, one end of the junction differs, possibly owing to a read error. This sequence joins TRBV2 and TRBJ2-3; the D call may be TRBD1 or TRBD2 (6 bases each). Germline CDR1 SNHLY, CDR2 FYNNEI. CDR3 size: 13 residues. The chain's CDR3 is CSSLEGGTDTQYF. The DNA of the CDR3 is TGCAGCAGCTTAGAGGGGGGTACAGATACGCAGTATTTT.